The clone carrying this T cell receptor (beta chain) was observed many times. Its antigen remains unidentified. The entry originates in a study of T cells in Graves' hyperthyroidism and ophthalmopathy. General study points: Most expanded thyroid clonotypes above 0.001 recurred in blood.

The J segment lost 4 bases and the V segment lost 3 bases, leaving 4 bases of the junction unmatched. CDR3 length equals 14 residues. Germline V CDR1 and CDR2: SQVTM, ANQGSEA. Amplified regions were TCR beta CDR3 sequences from RNA transcripts. Initially, a first-round RT-PCR of the TCR CDR3 employed the HTBI primer set. TCRdb reprocessed the multiplex PCR reads via MiXCR and lists one record per CDR3 protein. The sample contains roughly 740,000 distinct CDR3 sequences, around 15% of which appear only once. Patients counted as stable if ophthalmopathy did not develop within 18 months. Aged 18 to 65, the patients had hyperthyroidism that was newly diagnosed and had lasted under 2 months.

This chain links TRBV29-1 with TRBJ1-2, with 11 nucleotides matching TRBD1. The sequencing sample was made of blood. The source of this sequence is a man in his late teens or twenties with Graves' hyperthyroidism. CDR3 coding DNA: TGCAGCGTTGACGGGACAGGGGGGATCTATGGCTACACCTTC. Protein: CSVDGTGGIYGYTF.